This T cell receptor (beta chain) was identified in a study of shared clonotypes between healthy human individuals (dated by TCRdb to about 2020). Turning to the overall study: The cohort comprised two women and a few men aged 18 to 49 years. Between about 0.9 and 9 billion PBMCs per donor were obtained by leukapheresis. Blood TCR repertoires of five healthy adults were deeply sequenced to estimate repertoire size and the extent of clonotype sharing between individuals. For each donor, CD4 naive and CD4 memory were each given three plates, CD8 naive was given two plates, and CD8 memory was given one plate. Different laboratories and diverse techniques were used to prepare libraries and sequence TCR repertoires, to increase sequencing depth and limit assay-specific biases.

Overall results and qualifications from the work: Sharing across a few donors was observed for about 5% of naive CD4, less than 4% of naive CD8, 2% to 2.5% of memory CD4, and about 0.38% of memory CD8 clonotypes. Sampling was restricted to blood, and TCR repertoires in tissues likely differ from the TCR repertoires found in blood. Estimated clonotype richness was generally larger for naive than for memory subsets. Rarefaction of sorted-subset datasets indicated incomplete sequencing despite the large sequencing depth. Compared with non-shared clonotypes, the clonotypes found in all four sorted-subset donors had higher generation probabilities. Pairwise subsampling led to the expectation that sequencing depth would affect the degree of clonotype sharing among donors. Because the study included only a small number of donors, the genetic and exposure-history diversity represented was limited.

The donors were healthy, HIV-negative adults with no recently reported acute infections or vaccinations. All donors were Caucasian adults living in Nashville, Tennessee, USA. CD8 memory samples combined magnetically selected CD45RO+ cells with CCR7-negative CD45RA+ effector memory (TemRA) cells. Blood was collected by leukapheresis, and PBMCs were isolated by Ficoll-Histopaque density gradient centrifugation and then cryopreserved in liquid nitrogen vapor phase. Purity and quantity of every magnetically sorted T cell population were checked by analytical flow cytometry. Genomic DNA was isolated from each sorted fraction and quantified by UV absorbance on a Nanodrop 2000c. A note on this clone: Its antigen is currently not known. Per-base quality was not reported, and no clone a single base away is much larger than it. Other nucleotide sequences in the sample specify the same CDR3.

Using the deep immunoSEQ assay, multiplex PCR amplified TCR CDR3 regions from genomic DNA. Extracted genomic DNA from each cell subset was distributed evenly across all wells of several immunoSEQ 96-well plates, and each plate was treated as a replicate. For sorted subsets, roughly 200 ng of genomic DNA, equivalent to around 29,000 T cell genomes, went into each replicate PCR. Purified libraries were quantified with a Qubit 3.0 fluorometer, sized on a Bioanalyzer 2100, and re-quantified with the KAPA Library Quantification kit. Every immunoSEQ 96-well plate was sequenced on a separate single-read 150-cycle Illumina NextSeq 550 flow cell. The source study handled its data this way. Because the immunoSEQ output held only junctional sequences and lacked quality scores, the filtering could not match the filtering applied to full-length reads. Sequences were annotated with PyIR, a Python wrapper for IgBLAST v1.9, and V/J genes and CDR3 were assigned using IMGT germline references. Reads were filtered out if the reads had weak V/J assignments (E-value above 1e-6), no CDR3, stop codons, out-of-frame junctions, or ambiguous translated residues. V3J clonotypes were defined as sequences sharing an identical inferred V gene, J gene, and CDR3 amino acid sequence. Percentage overlap between repertoires was calculated by dividing the number of shared unique clonotypes by the size of the smaller repertoire. Three approaches were used to assess repertoire richness: RTK rarefaction, the Chao1 estimator, and Recon v2.1 estimates of unobserved clonotypes. Generation probabilities were computed with OLGA for all TCRbeta clonotypes obtained by the gDNA method from a handful of donors. In its TCRdb copy, this immuneACCESS table keeps in-frame sequences only and misses some clones. Where compared with another copy, unresolved V genes explain less than half of these, and the others have no known cause. Clone size and V and J calls were adopted from that table, with D and trimming inferred from the DNA. Within this sample are approximately 640,000 clones, with about 92% of them counted one time only. The leading ten clones occupy around a third of the sample.

Taken from cysteine to phenylalanine, the CDR3 has 13 residues. The read is trimmed to its CDR3 DNA, 39 bases read in frame from base 1. V is pared back by 0 bases and J by 5 bases, with 7 bases lying between the germline termini. CDR1 is given as MNHEY and CDR2 as SVGAGI, both from the germline V gene. The sample was memory CD8+ T cells from PBMCs. In light of the paper, this sample's cell subset or site label describes: CD45RO+ cells pooled with CCR7-negative TemRA cells. The chain uses TRBV6-5 and TRBJ2-5, with the D gene call left open. This TCR came from a man aged 18 to 35 in good health. Some clones in this sample may be carry-over from other donors' samples. The CDR3 amino acid sequence is: CASSYSIGETQYF. The DNA sequence follows: TGTGCCAGCAGTTACTCGATCGGGGAGACCCAGTACTTC.